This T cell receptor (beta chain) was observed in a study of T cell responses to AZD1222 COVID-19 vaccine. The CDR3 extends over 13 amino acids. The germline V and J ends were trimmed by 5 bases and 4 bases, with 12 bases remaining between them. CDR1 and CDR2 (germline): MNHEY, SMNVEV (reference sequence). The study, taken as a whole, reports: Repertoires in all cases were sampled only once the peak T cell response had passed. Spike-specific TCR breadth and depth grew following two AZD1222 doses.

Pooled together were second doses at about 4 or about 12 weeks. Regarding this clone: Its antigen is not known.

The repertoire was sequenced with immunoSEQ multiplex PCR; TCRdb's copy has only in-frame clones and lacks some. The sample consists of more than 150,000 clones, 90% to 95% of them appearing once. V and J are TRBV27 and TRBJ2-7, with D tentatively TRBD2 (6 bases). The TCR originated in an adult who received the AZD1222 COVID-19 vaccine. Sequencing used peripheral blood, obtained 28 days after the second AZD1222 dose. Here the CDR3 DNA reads TGTGCCAGCAGTCGGGGAGGTGGGTACGAGCAGTACTTC. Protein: CASSRGGGYEQYF.